A single sample gave rise to the 5 T cell receptor beta chains below, sequenced in a study of blood T cell repertoires in COVID-19. Profiled with immunoSEQ multiplex PCR; TCRdb holds only in-frame clones, not every one. This table holds 350,000 to 400,000 clones, roughly nine tenths found once. The sample consisted of PBMCs or T cells enriched from blood (not recorded which). All receptors derive from a woman in her twenties or thirties who had recovered from COVID-19.

This clone was counted once. The V gene is TRBV4-1, the J gene TRBJ2-5; D is perhaps TRBD1 (6 bases). The CDR3 contains 17 residues. CDR1 is MGHRA, CDR2 YSYEKL, per germline. Trimming took off 2 bases at V and 0 bases at J, with 16 bases between the two ends. This CDR3 reads CASSQTWTDGYQETQYF. In nucleotides, the CDR3 is TGCGCCAGCAGCCAAACCTGGACAGACGGGTACCAAGAGACCCAGTACTTC.

The chain recombines TRBV19 with TRBJ1-4, with TRBD1 identical over 9 bases. V was pared by 7 bases and J by 7 bases, with 7 bases of the junction left unmatched. This CDR3 region has 14 residues. Looked up from germline, CDR1 is LNHDA and CDR2 is SQIVND (reference sequence). The CDR3 protein is CASNPGQGSEKLFF. In nucleotides, the CDR3 is TGTGCCAGTAACCCAGGACAGGGGAGTGAAAAACTGTTTTTT. Full variable domain (rest looked up from reference TRBV19 and TRBJ1-4): DGGITQSPKYLFRKEGQNVTLSCEQNLNHDAMYWYRQDPGQGLRLIYYSQIVNDFQKGDIAEGYSVSREKKESFPLTVTSAQKNPTAFYLCASNPGQGSEKLFFGSGTQLSVL.

This rearrangement joins TRBV5-1 to TRBJ2-3; 13 bases align to TRBD2. The junction had 6 bases not matched to a gene; V was cut back by 9 bases and J by 2 bases. CDR1 is SGHRS and CDR2 is YFSETQ in the germline V gene. The CDR3 has 15 amino acids. The CDR3 nucleotides are TGCGCCACCAAGGGACTAGCGGGACCCACAGATACGCAGTATTTT. It yields the protein CATKGLAGPTDTQYF.

The gene calls are TRBV30 and TRBJ2-7, with D maybe TRBD1 (6 bases). Trimming pared 3 bases from V and 3 bases from J, leaving 12 bases between. The length of the CDR3 is 13 residues. CDR1 is GTSNPN, CDR2 SVGIG, per germline (reference sequence). The CDR3 sequence is CAWSVQTGYEQYF. Here the CDR3 DNA reads TGTGCCTGGAGCGTACAGACAGGCTACGAGCAGTACTTC.

This clone was detected only a few times. The CDR3: CASSPRQGTYGYTF. CDR3 coding DNA: TGTGCCAGCAGTCCCCGACAGGGGACCTATGGCTACACCTTC. J is TRBJ1-2 and V is TRBV28; 8 nucleotides match TRBD1. The trim removed 5 bases at V and 4 bases at J, leaving 6 bases unmatched. Germline values: CDR1 MDHEN, CDR2 SYDVKM. The length of the CDR3 is 14 residues.